What follows are 2 T cell receptor beta chains derived from one specimen sequenced in a study of blood T cell repertoires in COVID-19. The table came from immunoSEQ multiplex PCR; TCRdb's copy has only in-frame clones and leaves some out. The sample includes about 670,000 clones, 75% to 90% of them seen just once. Specimen: peripheral blood. These receptors originate from a woman in her late teens or twenties with acute or convalescent COVID-19.

J is TRBJ2-3 and V is TRBV4-3; 7 bases are a match to TRBD2. J lost 1 base, V lost 1 base, and 2 bases had no gene match. Germline V gene sequence: CDR1 LGHNA, CDR2 YSLEER. This CDR3 spans 15 amino acids. This CDR3 is CASSQGRGGTDTQYF. CDR3 nucleotides: TGCGCCAGCAGCCAAGGACGGGGGGGCACAGATACGCAGTATTTT.

The chain uses TRBV18 and TRBJ1-2, with TRBD1 matching over 7 bases. J lost 3 bases, V lost 2 bases, and 9 bases had no gene match. There are 16 residues in the CDR3. Germline V gives CDR1 KGHSH, CDR2 LQKENI. CDR3 loop: CASSPIRDREDYGYTF. Here the CDR3 DNA reads TGTGCCAGCTCACCAATCCGAGACAGGGAGGACTATGGCTACACCTTC.